The entry below describes one T cell receptor beta chain. This sample is part of a study of blood T cell repertoires in COVID-19. Study context: PBMCs, B-cell-depleted T cells, or T cells provided the cDNA or gDNA that made up the material.

In the original analysis: Amplification from reference gene primers served as the basis for estimated nucleated cell counts. TCRdb keeps only in-frame clones here, not all; method: immunoSEQ multiplex PCR. V, J and clone size are those of that table, while D and trimming were read from the DNA. There are roughly 100,000 clones in the sample; over 60% occur only once, and about 6.4% lies in the top ten. The CDR3 runs 16 residues. V lost 5 bases, J lost 0 bases, and 4 bases stayed unmatched. Looked up from germline, CDR1 is MNHEY and CDR2 is SMNVEV (reference sequence). The source is a man between 65 and 85 years old with acute or convalescent COVID-19. The rearrangement links TRBV27 to TRBJ2-3, with TRBD2 matching 11 bases. The sequenced sample consisted of peripheral blood. CDR3 DNA sequence: TGTGCCAGCAGTACTCGACTAGCGGGGAGCACAGATACGCAGTATTTT. The encoded protein is CASSTRLAGSTDTQYF.